The 18 T cell receptor beta chains below were found in one sample sequenced in a study of cytomegalovirus exposure and HLA in healthy donors. The table came from immunoSEQ multiplex PCR; TCRdb's copy has only in-frame clones and leaves some out. Among 90,000 to 110,000 clones listed, about 88% were seen once. Sequenced input: PBMCs. The receptor source for this set is a young woman in good health and CMV-seropositive.

V is TRBV19 and J is TRBJ1-3, with a weak D call TRBD1 (5 bases). The germline V gene encodes CDR1 LNHDA and CDR2 SQIVND (reference sequence). This CDR3 is built from 16 residues. Deletions cut 3 bases from V and 1 base from J, with 13 bases between. CDR3 DNA: TGTGCCAGTAGTATTAAGGGGCGCTTTTCTGGAAACACCATATATTTT. It codes for CASSIKGRFSGNTIYF.

The CDR3 region is CASSIGDSDEETQYF. The CDR3 bases are TGTGCCAGTAGTATAGGGGACAGTGACGAAGAGACCCAGTACTTC. The V gene is TRBV19, the J gene TRBJ2-5, with TRBD1 identical over 7 bases. J lost 3 bases, V lost 1 base, and 5 bases had no gene match. The CDR3 extends over 15 amino acids. In germline, CDR1 is LNHDA, CDR2 SQIVND (reference sequence).

A few counts support this clone. The chain combines TRBV5-4 with TRBJ2-7; 7 positions match TRBD1. Germline V gene data show CDR1 as SGHNT and CDR2 as YYREEE (reference sequence). J lost 6 bases, V lost 4 bases, and 13 bases had no gene match. This CDR3 contains 15 residues. This CDR3 reads CASSPGSGQISEQYF. The CDR3 DNA follows: TGTGCCAGCAGCCCGGGCTCGGGACAGATCAGCGAGCAGTACTTC.

The J gene is TRBJ2-1, the V gene TRBV4-1, with D perhaps matching TRBD2 (6 bases). This CDR3 comprises 15 residues. V lost 2 bases, J lost 0 bases, and 8 bases lay in between. Per germline, CDR1 MGHRA and CDR2 YSYEKL. CDR3 sequence (DNA): TGCGCCAGCAGCCAAAGGGACTCCTCCTACAATGAGCAGTTCTTC. Its protein product is CASSQRDSSYNEQFF.

V usage is TRBV6-5 and J usage is TRBJ2-7; a possible D gene is TRBD2 (7 bases). The ends were cut back, 4 bases at V and 4 bases at J, with 14 bases in the middle. Germline CDR1 is MNHEY and CDR2 is SVGAGI. CDR3 length: 14 amino acids. This CDR3 is CASSLGGPGYEQYF. The CDR3 DNA follows: TGTGCCAGCAGTTTGGGGGGGCCGGGTTACGAGCAGTACTTC.

The V and J genes are TRBV4-2 and TRBJ1-1; D is perhaps TRBD1 (5 bases). Germline CDR1 and CDR2: LGHNA and YNFKEQ. V was shortened by 0 bases and J by 4 bases, with 15 bases between the two germline ends. This CDR3 is built from 16 residues. The CDR3: CASSQERAGLFTEAFF. CDR3 nucleotides: TGTGCCAGCAGCCAAGAAAGGGCAGGGCTTTTCACTGAAGCTTTCTTT.

This CDR3 is CAIWDRAGDGYTF. The CDR3 coding sequence is TGTGCCATCTGGGACAGGGCAGGGGACGGCTACACCTTC. The V call is TRBV10-3, the J call TRBJ1-2; TRBD1 matches at 9 bases. J was trimmed by 8 bases and V by 8 bases; bases with no gene match: 9. This CDR3 contains 13 residues. Germline CDR1 is ENHRY and CDR2 is SYGVKD.

V usage is TRBV12-5 and J usage is TRBJ2-5; 9 bases match TRBD1. Germline V CDR1 and CDR2: LGHNT, FRNRAP. V was clipped by 0 bases and J by 2 bases; unmatched bases: 7. The CDR3 is made up of 17 amino acids. The DNA of the CDR3 is TGTGCTAGTGGTTTGGTACTGGGGACAGGGAGTCAAGAGACCCAGTACTTC. It yields the protein CASGLVLGTGSQETQYF.

The DNA of the CDR3 is TGCGCCAGCAGCCATACGGGACAGCACAATGAGCAGTTCTTC. Encoded protein: CASSHTGQHNEQFF. V is TRBV4-1 and J is TRBJ2-1; 7 bases fit TRBD1. The CDR3 has 14 residues. Trimming at V came to 3 bases and at J to 5 bases, leaving 4 bases not matched to a gene. Per the germline V gene, CDR1 is MGHRA and CDR2 is YSYEKL.

The chain recombines TRBV19 with TRBJ1-1; D is uncertain. Per the germline V gene, CDR1 is LNHDA and CDR2 is SQIVND (reference sequence). This CDR3 spans 12 amino acids. V gave up 9 bases and J gave up 5 bases, with 13 bases separating them. This chain's CDR3 is CASGYGGTEAFF. CDR3 bases: TGTGCCAGCGGGTACGGCGGGACTGAAGCTTTCTTT.

Note on this clone: At the DNA level, this CDR3 is encoded by other sequences in the same sample as well. The chain couples TRBV11-3 to TRBJ2-7, with D hard to call. V dropped 0 bases and J dropped 3 bases, with 6 bases sitting between them. This CDR3 comprises 13 residues. The germline CDR1 and CDR2 sequences are SGHNT and YENEEA. The CDR3 is CASSLEAGYEQYF. The CDR3 DNA reads TGTGCCAGCAGCTTAGAAGCAGGCTACGAGCAGTACTTC.

V gene TRBV11-3 combines with J gene TRBJ2-3, with 8 bases matching TRBD2. The CDR3 covers 12 residues. The V and J ends lost 5 bases and 7 bases, in that order; junction bases with no gene match: 2. Germline V gene data show CDR1 as SGHNT and CDR2 as YENEEA. CDR3 nucleotide sequence: TGTGCCAGCAGCAGACTAGCGAATACGCAGTATTTT. This translates into CASSRLANTQYF.

The chain has TRBV19 and TRBJ1-1; the D is unclear. The ends were cut back, 4 bases at V and 1 base at J, with 7 bases in the middle. Per the germline V gene, CDR1 is LNHDA and CDR2 is SQIVND (reference sequence). The CDR3 covers 13 residues. The CDR3 spells CASSTQANTEAFF. The CDR3 DNA follows: TGTGCCAGTAGTACTCAGGCGAACACTGAAGCTTTCTTT.

This rearrangement joins TRBV2 to TRBJ2-5; D is undetermined. The CDR3 runs 13 residues. Looked up from germline, CDR1 is SNHLY and CDR2 is FYNNEI. The V gene lost 7 bases and the J gene lost 4 bases, with 13 bases spanning the gap. The CDR3 is CASNSPGAETQYF. In nucleotides, the CDR3 is TGTGCCAGCAACTCACCGGGTGCAGAGACCCAGTACTTC.

The CDR3 DNA sequence: TGTGCCAGCTCACTCAACAGCCCGGGACAGCCAACTAGTGGCTACACCTTC. Translated: CASSLNSPGQPTSGYTF. The chain uses TRBV18 and TRBJ1-2; TRBD1 matches 7 bases. J lost 7 bases, V lost 4 bases, and 18 bases had no gene match. The length of the CDR3 is 17 residues. Germline V gives CDR1 KGHSH, CDR2 LQKENI.

This clone was counted a single time. The chain couples TRBV10-3 to TRBJ1-1, with D possibly matching TRBD1 (6 bases). Trimming removed 6 bases from V and 7 bases from J, with 21 bases in between. Germline V gene data show CDR1 as ENHRY and CDR2 as SYGVKD. This CDR3 is built from 15 residues. The CDR3 DNA is TGTGCCATCAGACTCGGCCCACGGGGGGCGGATGAAGCTTTCTTT. The encoded protein is CAIRLGPRGADEAFF.

The chain has TRBV6-5 and TRBJ2-1; no definite D call. Germline V lookup: CDR1 MNHEY, CDR2 SVGAGI. The CDR3 covers 12 residues. The germline V and J ends were trimmed by 0 bases and 7 bases, with 4 bases remaining between them. In DNA form, the CDR3 reads TGTGCCAGCAGTTACTCCCTAAATGAGCAGTTCTTC. This sequence encodes CASSYSLNEQFF.

This clone was found once. The genes are TRBV6-4 and TRBJ1-1; TRBD1 might be the D (5 bases). Germline CDR1 MRHNA, CDR2 SNTAGT. V was trimmed by 9 bases and J by 3 bases, leaving 11 bases between them. This CDR3 has 12 residues. The CDR3 nucleotides read TGTGCCAGTCCTCAGGGCGACACTGAAGCTTTCTTT. Protein product: CASPQGDTEAFF.